This is a list of T cell receptor beta chains from one sample in a study of cytomegalovirus exposure and HLA in healthy donors. The protocol was immunoSEQ multiplex PCR, while the TCRdb copy is restricted to in-frame clones and leaves out a portion. The profile shows more than 100,000 clones, approximately 90% of them singletons. The sequenced sample was PBMCs. The receptors were sampled from a woman aged 18-30 years in good health and CMV-seropositive. The CDR3 runs from the conserved cysteine through the conserved F or W. The D gene is left open where the match is weak. The size entry is marked missing in some rows and otherwise reads once, few, many or a size class.

J gene: TRBJ2-1
clone size: -
V gene: TRBV6-5
D gene: TRBD2
CDR3 protein: CASSRTSYNEQFF
CDR3 DNA: TGTGCCAGCAGTCGGACTAGCTACAATGAGCAGTTCTTC

J gene: TRBJ2-2
clone size: -
V gene: TRBV9
D gene: -
CDR3 protein: CASSIQGPEIAGELFF
CDR3 DNA: TGTGCCAGCAGCATTCAGGGCCCGGAAATCGCCGGGGAGCTGTTTTTT

J gene: TRBJ2-5
clone size: -
V gene: TRBV7-2
D gene: TRBD2
CDR3 protein: CASSGRGAGNQETQYF
CDR3 DNA: TGTGCCAGCAGCGGCCGCGGAGCGGGGAACCAAGAGACCCAGTACTTC

J gene: TRBJ1-1
clone size: few
V gene: TRBV13
D gene: TRBD1
CDR3 protein: CASSPQTGGNTEAFF
CDR3 DNA: TGTGCCAGCAGCCCTCAGACAGGGGGCAACACTGAAGCTTTCTTT

J gene: TRBJ1-2
clone size: -
V gene: TRBV5-8
D gene: TRBD1
CDR3 protein: CASSFPDRGNYGYTF
CDR3 DNA: TGTGCCAGCAGCTTTCCGGACAGGGGGAATTATGGCTACACCTTC

J gene: TRBJ2-1
clone size: -
V gene: TRBV7-3
D gene: -
CDR3 protein: CASSSRKGRGRGDEQFF
CDR3 DNA: TGTGCCAGCAGTTCTCGAAAGGGAAGGGGGAGGGGCGATGAGCAGTTCTTC

J gene: TRBJ2-3
clone size: -
V gene: TRBV7-9
D gene: -
CDR3 protein: CASPGGSDLDTQYF
CDR3 DNA: TGTGCCAGCCCCGGAGGAAGCGACTTGGATACGCAGTATTTT

J gene: TRBJ1-1
clone size: -
V gene: TRBV25-1
D gene: -
CDR3 protein: CASSHFAGVGEAFF
CDR3 DNA: TGTGCCAGCTCCCACTTCGCGGGGGTAGGTGAAGCTTTCTTT

J gene: TRBJ1-5
clone size: -
V gene: TRBV5-1
D gene: TRBD1
CDR3 protein: CASSPDRVEQPQHF
CDR3 DNA: TGCGCCAGCAGTCCAGACAGGGTGGAACAGCCCCAGCATTTT

J gene: TRBJ1-3
clone size: -
V gene: TRBV2
D gene: -
CDR3 protein: CASSVDRRASGNTIYF
CDR3 DNA: TGTGCCAGCAGTGTGGATAGGAGGGCCTCTGGAAACACCATATATTTT

J gene: TRBJ1-2
clone size: -
V gene: TRBV2
D gene: -
CDR3 protein: CASNIHGAGHGYTF
CDR3 DNA: TGTGCCAGCAACATCCATGGGGCAGGGCATGGCTACACCTTC

J gene: TRBJ1-5
clone size: -
V gene: TRBV7-9
D gene: -
CDR3 protein: CASSSTSNQPQHF
CDR3 DNA: TGTGCCAGCAGCTCGACAAGCAATCAGCCCCAGCATTTT

J gene: TRBJ2-5
clone size: -
V gene: TRBV18
D gene: -
CDR3 protein: CASSRVAARETQYF
CDR3 DNA: TGTGCCAGCTCTCGAGTAGCGGCAAGGGAGACCCAGTACTTC

J gene: TRBJ1-1
clone size: -
V gene: TRBV6-5
D gene: TRBD1
CDR3 protein: CASSGQANTEAFF
CDR3 DNA: TGTGCCAGCAGCGGACAGGCCAACACTGAAGCTTTCTTT

J gene: TRBJ1-2
clone size: -
V gene: TRBV7-6
D gene: TRBD1
CDR3 protein: CASSSTPAGQAKGYTF
CDR3 DNA: TGTGCCAGCAGCTCCACCCCCGCTGGACAGGCAAAGGGCTACACCTTC

J gene: TRBJ1-2
clone size: few
V gene: TRBV19
D gene: -
CDR3 protein: CASSPGQTRGPGYTF
CDR3 DNA: TGTGCCAGTAGTCCCGGACAGACCCGGGGTCCTGGCTACACCTTC

J gene: TRBJ1-3
clone size: -
V gene: TRBV30
D gene: -
CDR3 protein: CAWSDRLISGNTIYF
CDR3 DNA: TGTGCCTGGAGTGACAGGCTTATCTCTGGAAACACCATATATTTT

J gene: TRBJ2-3
clone size: once
V gene: TRBV7-9
D gene: TRBD2
CDR3 protein: CASSLATTSGRRRSDTQYF
CDR3 DNA: TGTGCCAGCAGCTTAGCGACGACTAGCGGGAGGCGGCGGTCAGATACGCAGTATTTT

J gene: TRBJ2-2
clone size: -
V gene: TRBV9
D gene: -
CDR3 protein: CASSPRAGELFF
CDR3 DNA: TGTGCCAGCAGCCCCCGGGCCGGGGAGCTGTTTTTT

J gene: TRBJ1-2
clone size: -
V gene: TRBV19
D gene: -
CDR3 protein: CASSMKDFYGYTF
CDR3 DNA: TGTGCCAGTAGTATGAAGGACTTCTATGGCTACACCTTC

J gene: TRBJ1-2
clone size: -
V gene: TRBV27
D gene: -
CDR3 protein: CASRRDVGGQSFWGYTF
CDR3 DNA: TGTGCCAGCAGACGGGACGTTGGTGGACAGAGCTTTTGGGGCTACACCTTC

J gene: TRBJ1-3
clone size: once
V gene: TRBV5-1
D gene: TRBD1
CDR3 protein: CASSLSPLGQAYSGNTIYF
CDR3 DNA: TGCGCCAGCAGCTTGTCCCCCCTCGGACAGGCCTACTCTGGAAACACCATATATTTT

J gene: TRBJ2-5
clone size: -
V gene: TRBV5-1
D gene: -
CDR3 protein: CASSFLQGQETQYF
CDR3 DNA: TGCGCCAGCAGCTTCTTACAGGGCCAAGAGACCCAGTACTTC

J gene: TRBJ1-1
clone size: -
V gene: TRBV7-9
D gene: TRBD1
CDR3 protein: CASSTTGMLTREAFF
CDR3 DNA: TGTGCCAGCAGCACGACAGGGATGCTCACAAGGGAAGCTTTCTTT

J gene: TRBJ1-1
clone size: -
V gene: TRBV5-5
D gene: -
CDR3 protein: CASSLGGHPAWAFF
CDR3 DNA: TGTGCCAGCAGCTTGGGCGGACACCCGGCGTGGGCTTTCTTT

J gene: TRBJ2-5
clone size: -
V gene: TRBV4-3
D gene: TRBD2
CDR3 protein: CASSQVGTSGGETQYF
CDR3 DNA: TGCGCCAGCAGCCAAGTGGGGACTAGCGGAGGAGAGACCCAGTACTTC

J gene: TRBJ2-7
clone size: -
V gene: TRBV4-2
D gene: TRBD2
CDR3 protein: CASSRRARTSGRALSYEQYF
CDR3 DNA: TGTGCCAGCAGCCGAAGAGCACGGACTAGCGGGAGGGCCCTCTCCTACGAGCAGTACTTC

J gene: TRBJ2-7
clone size: once
V gene: TRBV7-2
D gene: -
CDR3 protein: CASSLIPTDYEQYF
CDR3 DNA: TGTGCCAGCAGCTTAATCCCGACAGACTACGAGCAGTACTTC

J gene: TRBJ1-1
clone size: -
V gene: TRBV5-6
D gene: -
CDR3 protein: CASSLAAVSEAFF
CDR3 DNA: TGTGCCAGCAGCTTGGCCGCCGTCAGTGAAGCTTTCTTT

J gene: TRBJ2-3
clone size: once
V gene: TRBV4-1
D gene: -
CDR3 protein: CASSPVSWGGSTDTQYF
CDR3 DNA: TGCGCCAGCAGTCCCGTTTCGTGGGGAGGTAGCACAGATACGCAGTATTTT

J gene: TRBJ2-3
clone size: -
V gene: TRBV18
D gene: TRBD2
CDR3 protein: CASSRTSGGLGGTDTQYF
CDR3 DNA: TGTGCCAGCTCACGGACTAGCGGGGGGCTCGGGGGCACAGATACGCAGTATTTT

J gene: TRBJ2-5
clone size: -
V gene: TRBV28
D gene: -
CDR3 protein: CASSLVIGRGQETQYF
CDR3 DNA: TGTGCCAGCAGTTTAGTAATAGGTAGGGGGCAAGAGACCCAGTACTTC

J gene: TRBJ2-7
clone size: -
V gene: TRBV28
D gene: -
CDR3 protein: CASSLGRGGSYEQYF
CDR3 DNA: TGTGCCAGCAGTTTGGGGAGGGGGGGGTCCTACGAGCAGTACTTC

J gene: TRBJ2-2
clone size: -
V gene: TRBV7-3
D gene: -
CDR3 protein: CASSPDTGELFF
CDR3 DNA: TGTGCCAGCAGCCCGGACACCGGGGAGCTGTTTTTT

J gene: TRBJ1-6
clone size: -
V gene: TRBV5-1
D gene: TRBD1
CDR3 protein: CASSVGSDRRTNSPLHF
CDR3 DNA: TGCGCCAGCAGCGTTGGATCGGACAGGCGGACGAATTCACCCCTCCACTTT

J gene: TRBJ2-5
clone size: -
V gene: TRBV5-6
D gene: TRBD2
CDR3 protein: CASSEEPGLAGQETQYF
CDR3 DNA: TGTGCCAGCAGTGAAGAACCGGGACTAGCGGGCCAAGAGACCCAGTACTTC

J gene: TRBJ2-3
clone size: -
V gene: TRBV11-2
D gene: TRBD1
CDR3 protein: CASSQVPDRGSDTQYF
CDR3 DNA: TGTGCCAGCAGCCAGGTACCGGACAGGGGTTCAGATACGCAGTATTTT

J gene: TRBJ2-4
clone size: -
V gene: TRBV4-2
D gene: TRBD1
CDR3 protein: CASSQTGGEAKNIQYF
CDR3 DNA: TGTGCCAGCAGCCAGACAGGGGGCGAAGCCAAAAACATTCAGTACTTC

J gene: TRBJ1-4
clone size: -
V gene: TRBV29-1
D gene: -
CDR3 protein: CSVDRRFGNEKLFF
CDR3 DNA: TGCAGCGTCGATCGGAGGTTCGGTAATGAAAAACTGTTTTTT

J gene: TRBJ2-7
clone size: -
V gene: TRBV9
D gene: TRBD2
CDR3 protein: CASSVGAGGNEQYF
CDR3 DNA: TGTGCCAGCAGCGTAGGAGCGGGGGGTAACGAGCAGTACTTC

J gene: TRBJ2-5
clone size: -
V gene: TRBV4-1
D gene: -
CDR3 protein: CASSQVPDSETQYF
CDR3 DNA: TGCGCCAGCAGCCAAGTCCCAGATTCGGAGACCCAGTACTTC

J gene: TRBJ2-3
clone size: -
V gene: TRBV9
D gene: TRBD2
CDR3 protein: CASSVSSGRITDTQYF
CDR3 DNA: TGTGCCAGCAGCGTAAGTAGCGGGAGAATCACAGATACGCAGTATTTT

J gene: TRBJ1-6
clone size: once
V gene: TRBV5-1
D gene: -
CDR3 protein: CASSLGGGWSPLHF
CDR3 DNA: TGCGCCAGCAGCTTGGGGGGGGGCTGGTCACCCCTCCACTTT

J gene: TRBJ2-2
clone size: -
V gene: TRBV30
D gene: -
CDR3 protein: CAWTRHSTTGELFF
CDR3 DNA: TGTGCCTGGACGAGACATTCCACCACCGGGGAGCTGTTTTTT